These T cell receptor beta chains were read from a single sample in a study of cytomegalovirus exposure and HLA in healthy donors. Produced via immunoSEQ multiplex PCR; TCRdb's table is partial and in-frame only. The table includes some 33,000 clones, about 63% detected once. Sequencing was done on a sample of PBMCs. The receptors originated from a man aged 50 to 59 in good health and CMV-seropositive. CDR3s include the opening cysteine and the closing phenylalanine or tryptophan. Each record gives: V gene, J gene, clone size, D gene, CDR3 protein, CDR3 DNA. D genes are given only for firm matches. The size entry is marked missing in some rows and otherwise reads once, few, many or a size class.

V: TRBV7-8; J: TRBJ1-1; size: -; D: -; CDR3: CASTPMGGRGLNTEAFF; DNA: TGTGCCAGCACCCCCATGGGGGGGCGCGGTTTGAACACTGAAGCTTTCTTT
V: TRBV13; J: TRBJ1-6; size: -; D: -; CDR3: CASTDRESPLHF; DNA: TGTGCCAGCACCGACAGAGAGTCACCCCTCCACTTT
V: TRBV9; J: TRBJ2-1; size: few; D: TRBD2; CDR3: CASSDGGLDYNEQFF; DNA: TGTGCCAGCAGCGACGGGGGACTAGACTACAATGAGCAGTTCTTC
V: TRBV7-9; J: TRBJ2-7; size: -; D: TRBD1; CDR3: CASSSNDRGRSTYEQYF; DNA: TGTGCCAGCAGCTCGAACGACAGGGGGCGATCCACCTACGAGCAGTACTTC
V: TRBV28; J: TRBJ2-5; size: -; D: -; CDR3: CASTGEETQYF; DNA: TGTGCCAGCACCGGGGAAGAGACCCAGTACTTC
V: TRBV30; J: TRBJ1-5; size: -; D: -; CDR3: CAWSVLGSYSNQPQHF; DNA: TGTGCCTGGAGTGTCTTAGGGAGCTATAGCAATCAGCCCCAGCATTTT
V: TRBV30; J: TRBJ1-2; size: -; D: TRBD1; CDR3: CAWTPGGKGYTF; DNA: TGTGCCTGGACCCCAGGGGGAAAGGGCTACACCTTC
V: TRBV15; J: TRBJ2-3; size: -; D: -; CDR3: CATSRGAGGTDTQYF; DNA: TGTGCCACCAGCAGAGGGGCGGGCGGCACAGATACGCAGTATTTT
V: TRBV7-6; J: TRBJ2-3; size: -; D: -; CDR3: CASSPSTDTQYF; DNA: TGTGCCAGCAGCCCCAGTACAGATACGCAGTATTTT
V: TRBV7-9; J: TRBJ1-4; size: -; D: TRBD1; CDR3: CASSPRQGGDEKLFF; DNA: TGTGCCAGCAGCCCAAGACAGGGGGGGGATGAAAAACTGTTTTTT
V: TRBV7-3; J: TRBJ2-7; size: -; D: -; CDR3: CASSSQGGDEQYF; DNA: TGTGCCAGCAGCTCGCAAGGGGGGGACGAGCAGTACTTC
V: TRBV5-4; J: TRBJ2-5; size: -; D: -; CDR3: CASSPGAAGQETQYF; DNA: TGTGCCAGCAGCCCGGGAGCGGCAGGCCAAGAGACCCAGTACTTC
V: TRBV7-2; J: TRBJ1-5; size: -; D: TRBD1; CDR3: CASSLTWTGRNQPQHF; DNA: TGTGCCAGCAGCTTAACGTGGACAGGGAGGAATCAGCCCCAGCATTTT
V: TRBV29-1; J: TRBJ2-3; size: few; D: -; CDR3: CSGSANPNTDTQYF; DNA: TGCAGCGGGAGTGCGAATCCAAACACAGATACGCAGTATTTT
V: TRBV5-1; J: TRBJ2-2; size: -; D: TRBD1; CDR3: CASSLGGQENTGELFF; DNA: TGCGCCAGCAGCTTAGGAGGACAGGAGAACACCGGGGAGCTGTTTTTT
V: TRBV7-6; J: TRBJ2-7; size: -; D: TRBD1; CDR3: CASSSRDRVYEQYF; DNA: TGTGCCAGCAGCTCCCGGGACAGGGTTTACGAGCAGTACTTC
V: TRBV10-3; J: TRBJ1-1; size: -; D: TRBD1; CDR3: CAIRPGTGITMNTEAFF; DNA: TGTGCCATCAGGCCCGGGACAGGGATTACCATGAACACTGAAGCTTTCTTT
V: TRBV30; J: TRBJ2-7; size: -; D: -; CDR3: CAWKNTYEQYF; DNA: TGTGCCTGGAAGAACACCTACGAGCAGTACTTC
V: TRBV5-4; J: TRBJ2-2; size: -; D: TRBD2; CDR3: CASSSKRGNGELFF; DNA: TGTGCCAGCAGCTCCAAGCGGGGGAACGGGGAGCTGTTTTTT
V: TRBV30; J: TRBJ1-2; size: -; D: -; CDR3: CAWREYGYTF; DNA: TGTGCCTGGAGAGAGTATGGCTACACCTTC
V: TRBV15; J: TRBJ1-2; size: -; D: -; CDR3: CATSRDHGDGYTF; DNA: TGTGCCACCAGCAGAGATCACGGGGATGGCTACACCTTC
V: TRBV20-1; J: TRBJ1-1; size: -; D: TRBD1; CDR3: CSASDRGEAFF; DNA: TGCAGTGCTAGCGACAGGGGAGAGGCTTTCTTT
V: TRBV9; J: TRBJ1-2; size: -; D: -; CDR3: CASSASGTASSYTF; DNA: TGTGCCAGCAGCGCGAGCGGGACTGCCTCGAGCTACACCTTC
V: TRBV30; J: TRBJ2-1; size: -; D: TRBD2; CDR3: CARMEGRGGNEQFF; DNA: TGTGCTCGGATGGAAGGGCGCGGGGGGAATGAGCAGTTCTTC
V: TRBV5-1; J: TRBJ2-5; size: -; D: TRBD2; CDR3: CASSLVTSGGETQYF; DNA: TGCGCCAGCAGCTTGGTGACGTCGGGGGGAGAGACCCAGTACTTC
V: TRBV7-9; J: TRBJ1-5; size: once; D: -; CDR3: CSSSSGSNQPQHF; DNA: TGTTCCAGCAGCTCCGGGAGCAATCAGCCCCAGCATTTT
V: TRBV30; J: TRBJ2-1; size: few; D: TRBD2; CDR3: CAWRGLARYNEQFF; DNA: TGTGCCTGGAGGGGACTAGCGCGCTACAATGAGCAGTTCTTC